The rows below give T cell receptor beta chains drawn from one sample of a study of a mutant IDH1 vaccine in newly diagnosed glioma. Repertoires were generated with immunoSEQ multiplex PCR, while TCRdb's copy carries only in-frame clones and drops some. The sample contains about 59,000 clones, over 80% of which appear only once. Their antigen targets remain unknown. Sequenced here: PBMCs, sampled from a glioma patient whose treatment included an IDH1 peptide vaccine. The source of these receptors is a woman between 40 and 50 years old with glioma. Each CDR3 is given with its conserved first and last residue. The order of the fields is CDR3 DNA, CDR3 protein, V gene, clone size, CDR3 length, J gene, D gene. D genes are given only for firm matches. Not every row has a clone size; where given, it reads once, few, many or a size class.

DNA: TGTGCCAGCCGCACAGGGGGCCAGCTGGTTAACTATGGCTACACCTTC
CDR3: CASRTGGQLVNYGYTF
V: TRBV19
size: .
length: 16
J: TRBJ1-2
D: TRBD1

DNA: TGTGCCAGCTCACTACACAGGGGGTCAACTAATGAAAAACTGTTTTTT
CDR3: CASSLHRGSTNEKLFF
V: TRBV18
size: .
length: 16
J: TRBJ1-4
D: TRBD1

DNA: TGTGCCAGCAGCTTGGACAGGCCGAATAGAGAGACCCAGTACTTC
CDR3: CASSLDRPNRETQYF
V: TRBV5-4
size: .
length: 15
J: TRBJ2-5
D: .

DNA: TGTGCCAGCAGCAGACAGGGGGCCACGAGAAACTATGGCTACACCTTC
CDR3: CASSRQGATRNYGYTF
V: TRBV5-4
size: .
length: 16
J: TRBJ1-2
D: TRBD1

DNA: TGTGCCAGCAGTTGGACAGGGTACTCCTACGAGCAGTACTTC
CDR3: CASSWTGYSYEQYF
V: TRBV27
size: once
length: 14
J: TRBJ2-7
D: TRBD1

DNA: TGTGCCAGCCCCCCCGGTGAGAGGGCTTTGGCCGAGCAGTACTTC
CDR3: CASPPGERALAEQYF
V: TRBV6-1
size: .
length: 15
J: TRBJ2-7
D: .

DNA: TGTGCCAGCAGGGGCCTGAAGGGCTCCTACGAGCAGTACTTC
CDR3: CASRGLKGSYEQYF
V: TRBV2
size: .
length: 14
J: TRBJ2-7
D: .

DNA: TGTGCCAGCAGTCAAGTCGGGGACAGGGAAGTAATGTATGGCTACACCTTC
CDR3: CASSQVGDREVMYGYTF
V: TRBV7-9
size: .
length: 17
J: TRBJ1-2
D: TRBD1

DNA: TGCGCCAGCAACTCAAAACCGAATGGGCAGGGCTACACCGGGGAGCTGTTTTTT
CDR3: CASNSKPNGQGYTGELFF
V: TRBV5-1
size: .
length: 18
J: TRBJ2-2
D: .

DNA: TGTGCTAGTGGTTTGGTAATCAGGGGTTCCCTCTATGGCTACACCTTC
CDR3: CASGLVIRGSLYGYTF
V: TRBV12-5
size: .
length: 16
J: TRBJ1-2
D: .

DNA: TGTGCCAGCAGCTTGCGGGGGCAAGGCTACACCTTC
CDR3: CASSLRGQGYTF
V: TRBV7-9
size: .
length: 12
J: TRBJ1-2
D: .

DNA: TGTGCCAGCAGATCTCCGATGACTGAAGCTTTCTTT
CDR3: CASRSPMTEAFF
V: TRBV5-4
size: .
length: 12
J: TRBJ1-1
D: .

DNA: TGTGCCAGCAGCTTGGTAAACCAGGGAGAGCAGTACTTC
CDR3: CASSLVNQGEQYF
V: TRBV7-6
size: .
length: 13
J: TRBJ2-7
D: .

DNA: TGTGCCAGCAGTACTACCTCGAACACTGAAGCTTTCTTT
CDR3: CASSTTSNTEAFF
V: TRBV7-8
size: .
length: 13
J: TRBJ1-1
D: .

DNA: TGTGCCAGCAGCCTCTCCGGGGAGACCCAGTACTTC
CDR3: CASSLSGETQYF
V: TRBV7-6
size: once
length: 12
J: TRBJ2-5
D: .

DNA: TGTGCCAGCAGCTCGACCTTATACAACTCCTACAATGAGCAGTTCTTC
CDR3: CASSSTLYNSYNEQFF
V: TRBV7-9
size: .
length: 16
J: TRBJ2-1
D: .

DNA: TGTGCCAGCAGCTCACTCACGACAGGGTCTGGGGCCAACGTCCTGACTTTC
CDR3: CASSSLTTGSGANVLTF
V: TRBV5-5
size: .
length: 17
J: TRBJ2-6
D: TRBD1

DNA: TGTGCCAGCAGCTTAGTCGGGGGAGGGCCCCGGAATGAGCAGTTCTTC
CDR3: CASSLVGGGPRNEQFF
V: TRBV7-9
size: .
length: 16
J: TRBJ2-1
D: TRBD2

DNA: TGTGCCAGCAGCGTTCACAGGGGAAACACTGAAGCTTTCTTT
CDR3: CASSVHRGNTEAFF
V: TRBV21-1
size: once
length: 14
J: TRBJ1-1
D: .

DNA: TGTGCCAGTAGCGACAAGTATAGCAATCAGCCCCAGCATTTT
CDR3: CASSDKYSNQPQHF
V: TRBV19
size: .
length: 14
J: TRBJ1-5
D: .

DNA: TGTGCCAGCAGTTCCAGGGGAGGGGTTAGTGAAAAACTGTTTTTT
CDR3: CASSSRGGVSEKLFF
V: TRBV28
size: .
length: 15
J: TRBJ1-4
D: .

DNA: TGCGCCAGCAGCCCCCTCGAGGGATCAAGGGCCTACGAGCAGTACTTC
CDR3: CASSPLEGSRAYEQYF
V: TRBV5-1
size: once
length: 16
J: TRBJ2-7
D: .

DNA: TGTGCCATCGGACAGGGGAATCAGCCCCAGCATTTT
CDR3: CAIGQGNQPQHF
V: TRBV28
size: .
length: 12
J: TRBJ1-5
D: TRBD1

DNA: TGTGCCAGCAGTTACCCCGGACTAAGTGCACACAATGAGCAGTTCTTC
CDR3: CASSYPGLSAHNEQFF
V: TRBV6-5
size: .
length: 16
J: TRBJ2-1
D: .

DNA: TGCGCCAGCAGCCCGGCCGGGACAGGAGCATACGAGCAGTACTTC
CDR3: CASSPAGTGAYEQYF
V: TRBV4-1
size: .
length: 15
J: TRBJ2-7
D: TRBD1

DNA: TGTGCCAGCAGTCCGGCCGGGACAGCTGGCACTGAAGCTTTCTTT
CDR3: CASSPAGTAGTEAFF
V: TRBV6-1
size: .
length: 15
J: TRBJ1-1
D: TRBD1

DNA: TGTGCCAGCAGTTGGGGAGGACCTCAGTATCAGCCCCAGCATTTT
CDR3: CASSWGGPQYQPQHF
V: TRBV28
size: few
length: 15
J: TRBJ1-5
D: .

DNA: TGTGCCAGTAGTTCCGACACCTCCACTCAGCCCCAGCATTTT
CDR3: CASSSDTSTQPQHF
V: TRBV19
size: once
length: 14
J: TRBJ1-5
D: .

DNA: TGCAGCGTTGGGACATCATACGAGCAGTACTTC
CDR3: CSVGTSYEQYF
V: TRBV29-1
size: .
length: 11
J: TRBJ2-7
D: .

DNA: TGTGCCACCAGCCGGACAGTTTTTAATTCACCCCTCCACTTT
CDR3: CATSRTVFNSPLHF
V: TRBV15
size: once
length: 14
J: TRBJ1-6
D: .

DNA: TGTGCCAGCAGTGAATGGGAGAAGGGGGGCGACATTCAGTACTTC
CDR3: CASSEWEKGGDIQYF
V: TRBV2
size: .
length: 15
J: TRBJ2-4
D: .